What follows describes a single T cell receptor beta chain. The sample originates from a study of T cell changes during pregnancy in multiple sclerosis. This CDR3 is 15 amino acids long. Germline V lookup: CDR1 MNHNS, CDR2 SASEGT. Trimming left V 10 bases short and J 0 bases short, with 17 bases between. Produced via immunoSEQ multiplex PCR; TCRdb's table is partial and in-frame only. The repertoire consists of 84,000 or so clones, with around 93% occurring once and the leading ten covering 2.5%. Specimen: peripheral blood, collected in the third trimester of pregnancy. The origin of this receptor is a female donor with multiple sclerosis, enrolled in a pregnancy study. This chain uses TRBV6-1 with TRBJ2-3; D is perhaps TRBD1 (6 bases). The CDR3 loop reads CATVGQTPSTDTQYF. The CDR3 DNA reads TGTGCCACCGTAGGACAGACCCCTAGCACAGATACGCAGTATTTT.